The 24 T cell receptor beta chains given below trace back to one sample, sequenced in a study of blood T cell repertoires in COVID-19. TCRdb's copy holds only in-frame clones and misses some; the assay was immunoSEQ multiplex PCR. The sample has around 250,000 clones, about nine tenths seen once; the top ten hold roughly 16%. Sequenced input: PBMCs or T cells enriched from blood (not recorded which). Receptors originate from a young man who had recovered from COVID-19.

The V and J genes are TRBV2 and TRBJ2-1; TRBD1 agrees at 8 bases. Germline V gene data show CDR1 as SNHLY and CDR2 as FYNNEI. V shed 6 bases and J 6 bases; nucleotides not matched to a gene: 7. CDR3 length: 14 residues. The CDR3 DNA sequence: TGTGCCAGCAGCGGACAGGGCGGATCCAATGAGCAGTTCTTC. Translating gives CASSGQGGSNEQFF.

This clone showed up just once. The J gene is TRBJ2-5, the V gene TRBV18, with a tentative D call TRBD1 (6 bases). The germline V gene has CDR1 KGHSH and CDR2 LQKENI. The length of the CDR3 is 13 residues. V was trimmed by 3 bases and J by 3 bases, leaving 8 bases between them. CDR3 sequence: CASSPAGEETQYF. The CDR3, as DNA: TGTGCCAGCTCACCGGCAGGGGAAGAGACCCAGTACTTC. Drawing the rest from reference TRBV18 and TRBJ2-5, the complete variable domain is NAGVMQNPRHLVRRRGQEARLRCSPMKGHSHVYWYRQLPEEGLKFMVYLQKENIIDESGMPKERFSAEFPKEGPSILRIQQVVRGDSAAYFCASSPAGEETQYFGPGTRLLVL.

In its sample, this clone was seen once. V and J are TRBV5-1 and TRBJ2-7, with 11 nucleotides matching TRBD2. Trimming removed 0 bases from V and 3 bases from J; junction bases left unmatched: 5. CDR1 is SGHRS and CDR2 is YFSETQ in the germline V gene. The CDR3 runs 16 residues. The CDR3 region is CASSLAPGLAVYEQYF. The CDR3 region has the DNA TGCGCCAGCAGCTTGGCTCCGGGACTAGCGGTCTACGAGCAGTACTTC.

The chain is built from TRBV4-2 and TRBJ2-2, with a tentative D call TRBD1 (5 bases). The CDR3 consists of 14 residues. With 4 bases removed from V and 4 bases from J, the gap between germline ends came to 10 bases. CDR1 and CDR2 from the germline V gene are LGHNA and YNFKEQ. Here the CDR3 DNA reads TGTGCCAGCAGCCCGGACATCTCCACCGGGGAGCTGTTTTTT. It translates to CASSPDISTGELFF.

This clone was seen a single time. The J gene is TRBJ2-7, the V gene TRBV5-5; TRBD2 is a possible D gene (6 bases). The V gene's germline CDR1 is SGHKS and CDR2 YYEKEE (reference sequence). The CDR3 consists of 14 residues. Trimming shortened V by 4 bases and J by 3 bases, and 14 bases separated the two germline ends. This CDR3 reads CASSPQMGGYEQYF. The CDR3 coding sequence is TGTGCCAGCAGCCCCCAAATGGGGGGCTACGAGCAGTACTTC.

This clone came up a few times. The chain employs TRBV29-1 and TRBJ1-2, with 10 bases that match TRBD1. This CDR3 has 16 residues. V trimming: 6 bases; J trimming: 3 bases; junction bases outside the gene matches: 13. Germline CDR1 reads SQVTM; CDR2 reads ANQGSEA. CDR3 nucleotides: TGCAGCGTGACAGGGGGCTCTAGAGGGAAACACTATGGCTACACCTTC. Amino acids: CSVTGGSRGKHYGYTF. The full variable domain, completed using reference TRBV29-1 and TRBJ1-2, is SAVISQKPSRDICQRGTSLTIQCQVDSQVTMMFWYRQQPGQSLTLIATANQGSEATYESGFVIDKFPISRPNLTFSTLTVSNMSPEDSSIYLCSVTGGSRGKHYGYTFGSGTRLTVV.

This clone appeared a few times. The same CDR3 arises from other DNA sequences in this sample as well. The chain couples TRBV6-5 to TRBJ1-5, with D unclear. Trimming cost V 0 bases and J 5 bases, with 5 bases left between them. The germline gives CDR1 MNHEY, CDR2 SVGAGI. The length of the CDR3 is 13 residues. The CDR3 bases are TGTGCCAGCAGTTACTCGAGAGATCAGCCCCAGCATTTT. Amino acid sequence: CASSYSRDQPQHF.

V gene TRBV3-1 (or the pseudogene TRBV3-2) combines with J gene TRBJ2-7; 10 bases align to TRBD2. The length of the CDR3 is 18 residues. The V gene end was trimmed by 0 bases and the J gene end by 6 bases; junction bases not matched to a gene: 14. The germline V gene encodes CDR1 LGHDT and CDR2 YNNKEL (reference sequence). CDR3 in DNA: TGTGCCAGCAGCCAAGATTGGCTAGCGGGAGTTGGTCCTTTCGAGCAGTACTTC. This sequence encodes CASSQDWLAGVGPFEQYF.

There are many counts of this clone. V usage is TRBV29-1 and J usage is TRBJ1-4; TRBD1 matches at 8 bases. Germline loops: CDR1 SQVTM, CDR2 ANQGSEA. The V segment lost 4 bases and the J segment 7 bases; nucleotides outside the gene matches: 5. The CDR3 loop spans 13 amino acids. This CDR3 is CSVGDGQGEKLFF. The CDR3 DNA reads TGCAGCGTTGGGGACGGACAGGGTGAAAAACTGTTTTTT.

The chain carries TRBV7-8 and TRBJ1-6, with TRBD1 matching over 8 bases. V lost 5 bases to trimming and J lost 11 bases; unmatched junction nucleotides: 8. There are 14 residues in the CDR3. Germline values: CDR1 SGHVS, CDR2 FQNEAQ. CDR3: CASSPGQGRAPLHF. The CDR3 DNA reads TGTGCCAGCAGCCCCGGACAGGGTCGAGCACCCCTCCACTTT.

The gene calls are TRBV5-1 and TRBJ2-2; TRBD2 matches at 10 bases. This CDR3 spans 17 amino acids. Germline V lookup: CDR1 SGHRS, CDR2 YFSETQ. The V gene end was trimmed by 4 bases and the J gene end by 4 bases; junction bases not matched to a gene: 10. CDR3 sequence: CASSPEAGGPVTGELFF. The CDR3, as DNA: TGCGCCAGCAGCCCAGAAGCGGGGGGGCCGGTCACCGGGGAGCTGTTTTTT.

This rearrangement joins TRBV28 to TRBJ1-5; 7 bases align to TRBD1. V gave up 6 bases and J gave up 0 bases; unmatched junction bases: 8. This CDR3 has 16 residues. Germline CDR1 and CDR2: MDHEN and SYDVKM. The CDR3: CASRSDRPYSNQPQHF. CDR3 in DNA: TGTGCCAGCAGATCGGACAGGCCTTATAGCAATCAGCCCCAGCATTTT. The full variable domain, with the rest looked up from reference TRBV28 and TRBJ1-5, is DVKVTQSSRYLVKRTGEKVFLECVQDMDHENMFWYRQDPGLGLRLIYFSYDVKMKEKGDIPEGYSVSREKKERFSLILESASTNQTSMYLCASRSDRPYSNQPQHFGDGTRLSIL.

This clone has only one observation. This rearrangement joins TRBV7-3 to TRBJ2-6; possibly TRBD1 for D (5 bases). This CDR3 region has 15 residues. Trimming removed 5 bases from V and 2 bases from J, with 10 bases in between. Germline CDR1 is SGHTA and CDR2 is FQGTGA. CDR3 sequence: CASSTGRAGANVLTF. In DNA form, the CDR3 reads TGTGCCAGCAGCACAGGACGGGCTGGGGCCAACGTCCTGACTTTC.

The J gene is TRBJ2-7, the V gene TRBV10-3, with D perhaps TRBD2 (6 bases). Germline CDR1 and CDR2: ENHRY and SYGVKD. V was cut by 1 base and J by 1 base, with 8 bases left in between. The CDR3 loop spans 14 amino acids. In DNA, the CDR3 is TGTGCCATCAGTGAGTTGGAGGGATCCTACGAGCAGTACTTC. This gives the protein CAISELEGSYEQYF.

The CDR3 loop is CASSRSSGHPDTQYF. DNA of the CDR3: TGTGCCAGCAGCCGATCTAGCGGACATCCAGATACGCAGTATTTT. The genes are TRBV7-9 and TRBJ2-3; 7 positions match TRBD2. CDR1 and CDR2 (germline): SEHNR, FQNEAQ (reference sequence). There are 15 residues in the CDR3. V gave up 5 bases and J gave up 4 bases; unmatched junction bases: 9.

This chain uses TRBV28 with TRBJ2-5; D is ambiguous. Germline assignment: CDR1 MDHEN and CDR2 SYDVKM. Between the trimmed V and J ends, which lost 6 bases and 4 bases, there was a span of 18 bases. The CDR3 is made up of 15 amino acids. CDR3 sequence: CASSPPSSPGETQYF. Here the CDR3 DNA reads TGTGCCAGCAGCCCCCCGTCCTCACCGGGAGAGACCCAGTACTTC.

This sequence joins TRBV2 and TRBJ2-1; 9 bases agree with TRBD1. Germline-derived CDR1 and CDR2 are SNHLY and FYNNEI. There are 15 residues in the CDR3. The trim removed 6 bases at V and 1 base at J, leaving 4 bases unmatched. For the CDR3, the DNA is TGTGCCAGCAGGGCGGACAGGGGATCCTACAATGAGCAGTTCTTC. Translating it yields CASRADRGSYNEQFF.

V is TRBV2 and J is TRBJ2-1; 10 bases match TRBD2. Losses at the gene ends were 6 bases for V and 3 bases for J; bases not matched to a gene: 8. CDR3 length equals 16 residues. Looked up from germline, CDR1 is SNHLY and CDR2 is FYNNEI. The DNA of the CDR3 is TGTGCCAGCAGGTCGGGACTAGCGACAATCTACAATGAGCAGTTCTTC. Protein product: CASRSGLATIYNEQFF.

This sequence joins TRBV7-9 and TRBJ2-7, with no clear D. Trimming cost V 1 base and J 2 bases, with 9 bases left between them. Germline V gene lookup returns CDR1 SEHNR and CDR2 FQNEAQ (reference sequence). The length of the CDR3 is 14 residues. The CDR3: CASSLEVQTYEQYF. CDR3 sequence (DNA): TGTGCCAGCAGCTTAGAGGTACAGACCTACGAGCAGTACTTC.

The J gene is TRBJ1-3, the V gene TRBV6-5, with D possibly being TRBD1 (6 bases). V dropped 7 bases and J dropped 0 bases, with 13 bases sitting between them. Germline V gives CDR1 MNHEY, CDR2 SVGAGI. This CDR3 spans 15 amino acids. The CDR3 DNA is TGTGCCAGCACCCCGGGGGGGCCCTCTGGAAACACCATATATTTT. Its protein is CASTPGGPSGNTIYF.

The J gene is TRBJ1-1, the V gene TRBV6-5; a possible D gene is TRBD1 (5 bases). Trimming took 11 bases from V and 7 from J, leaving 17 bases between them. Germline lookup yields CDR1 MNHEY and CDR2 SVGAGI. This CDR3 is built from 12 residues. The CDR3 is CAASGGDREAFF. In DNA, the CDR3 is TGTGCCGCCTCAGGAGGGGACCGTGAAGCTTTCTTT.

Notes on this clone: The sample contains more than one DNA sequence encoding this CDR3. The rearrangement joins TRBV7-2 to TRBJ2-7, with 7 bases identical to TRBD1. The CDR3 extends over 14 amino acids. Trimming at V came to 1 base and at J to 2 bases, leaving 2 bases not matched to a gene. Germline V gives CDR1 SGHTA, CDR2 FQGNSA. CDR3 DNA sequence: TGTGCCAGCAGCTTAGGACAGGGAGCCTACGAGCAGTACTTC. Encoded protein: CASSLGQGAYEQYF.

The V call is TRBV19, the J call TRBJ1-2; a possible D gene is TRBD1 (6 bases). Germline V gene data show CDR1 as LNHDA and CDR2 as SQIVND (reference sequence). The CDR3 runs 15 residues. V dropped 4 bases and J dropped 7 bases, with 19 bases sitting between them. The CDR3 loop is CASSNQGTLIAGYTF. CDR3 coding DNA: TGTGCCAGTAGTAACCAGGGGACGTTGATAGCTGGCTACACCTTC.

The chain joins TRBV28 to TRBJ1-1; no clear D. The CDR3 has 12 amino acids. Germline lookup yields CDR1 MDHEN and CDR2 SYDVKM. V gave up 6 bases and J gave up 4 bases, with 9 bases separating them. The CDR3 reads CASSTGSTEAFF. The DNA of the CDR3 is TGTGCCAGCAGCACCGGGTCCACTGAAGCTTTCTTT.